A single sample gave rise to the 12 T cell receptor beta chains below, sequenced in a study of technical replicates of blood from a handful of donors. Profiling relied on immunoSEQ multiplex PCR, and the TCRdb table lists in-frame clones only, not all of them. The sample has 45,000 to 60,000 clones; roughly 92% are singletons. The sequenced material came from PBMCs. All receptors come from a human donor in good health. Some clones in this sample may be carry-over from other donors' samples.

CDR3 coding DNA: TGTGCCAGCAGCCCCCCCGGGACAGGGGATCAGCCCCAGCATTTT. It encodes CASSPPGTGDQPQHF. The V call is TRBV7-8, the J call TRBJ1-5, with 10 bases identical to TRBD1. From germline, CDR1 is SGHVS and CDR2 FQNEAQ. The ends lost 5 bases at V and 5 bases at J; junction bases unmatched: 6. This CDR3 region has 15 residues.

The gene calls are TRBV7-7 and TRBJ2-5, with TRBD2 identical over 7 bases. The germline gives CDR1 SSHAT, CDR2 FNYEAQ (reference sequence). V shed 4 bases, J shed 3 bases, and the junction held 8 bases outside the gene matches. The CDR3 length is 15 residues. The CDR3 nucleotides read TGTGCCAGCAGCTCCGTTCGGGGGGAGAAAGAGACCCAGTACTTC. This gives the protein CASSSVRGEKETQYF.

This clone has a single count. The chain is built from TRBV29-1 and TRBJ1-2; TRBD1 might be the D (5 bases). Per the germline V gene, CDR1 is SQVTM and CDR2 is ANQGSEA. V lost 1 base and J lost 8, with 14 bases in between. This CDR3 has 13 residues. The CDR3 reads CSVEGGGSGGYTF. The CDR3 coding sequence is TGCAGCGTTGAAGGGGGGGGGTCTGGCGGCTACACCTTC.

The rearrangement links TRBV18 to TRBJ2-7; D unresolved. The length of the CDR3 is 12 residues. Looked up from germline, CDR1 is KGHSH and CDR2 is LQKENI. Trimming took off 1 base at V and 6 bases at J, with 7 bases between the two ends. CDR3 nucleotides: TGTGCCAGCTCACCACAACCGGGCGAGCAGTACTTC. Its protein product is CASSPQPGEQYF.

This chain links TRBV7-9 with TRBJ2-5; tentative D call: TRBD1 (7 bases). The CDR3 sequence is 14 residues long. The germline V and J ends were trimmed by 2 bases and 6 bases, with 13 bases remaining between them. Germline V gene sequence: CDR1 SEHNR, CDR2 FQNEAQ (reference sequence). In DNA, the CDR3 is TGTGCCAGCAGCTTAAGACAGGGAGGAAAGACCCAGTACTTC. It translates to CASSLRQGGKTQYF.

This chain joins TRBV19 and TRBJ2-7, with 8 bases matching TRBD1. The CDR3 has 16 amino acids. Trimming removed 5 bases from V and 7 bases from J; junction bases left unmatched: 16. CDR1 is LNHDA and CDR2 is SQIVND in the germline V gene (reference sequence). CDR3 coding DNA: TGTGCCAGTAGTGCAAACGGACAGGGCGCGAGGGGGGAGCAGTACTTC. This gives the protein CASSANGQGARGEQYF.

The genes are TRBV29-1 and TRBJ2-7; 7 positions agree with TRBD1. The V segment lost 3 bases and the J segment 8 bases; nucleotides outside the gene matches: 7. Germline V CDR1 and CDR2: SQVTM, ANQGSEA. CDR3 size: 12 residues. CDR3 sequence: CSVEPRQGQQYF. CDR3 coding DNA: TGCAGCGTTGAGCCGAGACAGGGACAGCAGTACTTC.

The chain carries TRBV4-2 and TRBJ2-4, with a tentative D call TRBD1 (7 bases). Germline V gene lookup returns CDR1 LGHNA and CDR2 YNFKEQ. This CDR3 region has 16 residues. The germline V and J ends were trimmed by 1 base and 6 bases, with 16 bases remaining between them. CDR3: CASSQAGGLRGNIQYF. The CDR3 coding sequence is TGTGCCAGCAGCCAAGCAGGGGGGTTGAGGGGAAACATTCAGTACTTC.

This clone showed up just once. The rearrangement uses TRBV6-9 and TRBJ2-6; 8 nucleotides align to TRBD1. The CDR3 totals 17 residues. Losses at the gene ends were 5 bases for V and 0 bases for J; bases not matched to a gene: 6. Germline assignment: CDR1 MNHGY and CDR2 SVAAGI. The CDR3 spells CASSPGQGCSGANVLTF. The CDR3 bases are TGTGCCAGCAGTCCCGGACAGGGATGCTCTGGGGCCAACGTCCTGACTTTC.

The gene calls are TRBV7-2 and TRBJ2-3; perhaps TRBD2 as D (6 bases). This CDR3 contains 14 residues. The germline V gene encodes CDR1 SGHTA and CDR2 FQGNSA. The ends were cut back, 3 bases at V and 4 bases at J, with 11 bases in the middle. The DNA for the CDR3 is TGTGCCAGCAGCTTTCGGGACTTCTCAGATACGCAGTATTTT. It codes for CASSFRDFSDTQYF.

The chain employs TRBV6-1 and TRBJ2-1, with 9 bases aligning to TRBD2. V lost 7 bases and J lost 8; bases outside the gene matches: 9. Germline CDR1 is MNHNS and CDR2 is SASEGT. The CDR3 is made up of 14 amino acids. The DNA for the CDR3 is TGTGCCAGCACCTTGGGGCGGGAGGGTTATGAGCAGTTCTTC. As protein: CASTLGREGYEQFF.

The chain joins TRBV5-1 to TRBJ1-3; unclear D gene. In germline, CDR1 is SGHRS, CDR2 YFSETQ. The CDR3 is 16 amino acids. The ends were cut back, 0 bases at V and 1 base at J, with 11 bases in the middle. For the CDR3, the DNA is TGCGCCAGCAGCTTGGAGGCGGGCGGGTCTGGAAACACCATATATTTT. Its translation is CASSLEAGGSGNTIYF.